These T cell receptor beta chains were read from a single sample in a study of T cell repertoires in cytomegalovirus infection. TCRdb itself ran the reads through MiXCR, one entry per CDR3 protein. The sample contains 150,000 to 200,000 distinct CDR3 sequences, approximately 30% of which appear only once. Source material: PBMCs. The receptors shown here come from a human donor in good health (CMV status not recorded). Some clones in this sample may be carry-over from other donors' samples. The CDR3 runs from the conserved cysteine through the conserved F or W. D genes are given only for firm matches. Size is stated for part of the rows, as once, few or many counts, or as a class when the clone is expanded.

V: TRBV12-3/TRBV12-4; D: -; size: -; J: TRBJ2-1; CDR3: CASSLGPGPYNEQFF; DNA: TGTGCCAGCAGTTTAGGCCCGGGACCCTACAATGAGCAGTTCTTC
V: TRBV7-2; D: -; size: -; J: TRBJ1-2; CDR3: CASSPPGEYLGGYTF; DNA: TGTGCCAGCAGCCCCCCCGGGGAGTACCTTGGCGGCTACACCTTC
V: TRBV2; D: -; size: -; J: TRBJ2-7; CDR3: CASSEGSGPSYEQYF; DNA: TGTGCCAGCAGTGAGGGCAGCGGGCCCTCCTACGAGCAGTACTTC
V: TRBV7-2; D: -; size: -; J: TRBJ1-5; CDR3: CASSLPSGANSNQPQHF; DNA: TGTGCCAGCAGCCTACCCTCAGGGGCGAATAGTAATCAGCCCCAGCATTTT
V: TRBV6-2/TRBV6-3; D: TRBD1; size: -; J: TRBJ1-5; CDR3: CASSKGRQGWNQPQHF; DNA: TGTGCCAGCAGTAAAGGGCGACAGGGCTGGAATCAGCCCCAGCATTTT
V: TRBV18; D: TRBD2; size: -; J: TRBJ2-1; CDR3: CASSPLGTGGTYNEQFF; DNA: TGTGCCAGCTCACCCCTTGGGACGGGAGGAACCTACAATGAGCAGTTCTTC
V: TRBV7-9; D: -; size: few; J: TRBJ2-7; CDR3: CASSSAGTENYEQYF; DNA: TGTGCCAGCAGCTCTGCCGGGACCGAAAACTACGAGCAGTACTTC
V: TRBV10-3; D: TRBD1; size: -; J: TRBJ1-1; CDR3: CAISALGDRVNTEAFF; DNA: TGTGCCATCAGTGCCTTAGGGGACAGGGTGAACACTGAAGCTTTCTTT
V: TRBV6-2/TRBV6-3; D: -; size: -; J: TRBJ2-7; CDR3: CASNSRGNSYEQYF; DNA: TGTGCCAGCAACTCCAGAGGTAACTCCTACGAGCAGTACTTC
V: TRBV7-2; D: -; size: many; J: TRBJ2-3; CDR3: CASSLVFTDTQYF; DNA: TGTGCCAGCAGCTTAGTGTTCACAGATACGCAGTATTTT
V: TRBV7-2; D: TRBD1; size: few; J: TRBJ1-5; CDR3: CASSRQGSSNQPQHF; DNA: TGTGCCAGCAGCCGACAGGGCTCCAGCAATCAGCCCCAGCATTTT
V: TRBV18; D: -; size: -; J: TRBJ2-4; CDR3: CASSPNGLAKNIQYF; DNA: TGTGCCAGCTCACCGAACGGTTTAGCCAAAAACATTCAGTACTTC
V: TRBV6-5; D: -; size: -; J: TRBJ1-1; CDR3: CASSLMRQGYTEAFF; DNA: TGTGCCAGCAGTCTAATGAGGCAGGGGTACACTGAAGCTTTCTTT
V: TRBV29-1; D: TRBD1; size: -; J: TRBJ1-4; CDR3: CSVDTTGDEKLFF; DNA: TGCAGCGTCGATACGACAGGGGATGAAAAACTGTTTTTT
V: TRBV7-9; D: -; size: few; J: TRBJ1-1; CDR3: CASSFSELSNTEAFF; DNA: TGTGCCAGCAGCTTTTCTGAGTTGTCGAACACTGAAGCTTTCTTT
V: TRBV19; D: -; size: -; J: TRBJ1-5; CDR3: CASSLQYQPQHF; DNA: TGTGCCAGTAGCCTACAGTATCAGCCCCAGCATTTT
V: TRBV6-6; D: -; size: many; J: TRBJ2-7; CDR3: CASMGPTGEQYF; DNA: TGTGCCAGCATGGGGCCTACGGGCGAGCAGTACTTC
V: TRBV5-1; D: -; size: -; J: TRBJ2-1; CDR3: CASSSGRYNEQFF; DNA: TGCGCCAGCAGCTCCGGACGGTACAATGAGCAGTTCTTC
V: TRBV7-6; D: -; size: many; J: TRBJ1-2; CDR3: CASSLEGSNGYTF; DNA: TGTGCCAGCAGCTTAGAGGGAAGCAATGGCTACACCTTC
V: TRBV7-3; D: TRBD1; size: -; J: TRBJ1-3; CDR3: CASSLLGTGLSGNTIYF; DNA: TGTGCCAGCAGCTTACTCGGGACAGGGCTCTCTGGAAACACCATATATTTT
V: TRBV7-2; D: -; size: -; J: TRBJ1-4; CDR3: CASSLAHQGEKLFF; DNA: TGTGCCAGCAGCTTAGCACATCAGGGGGAAAAACTGTTTTTT
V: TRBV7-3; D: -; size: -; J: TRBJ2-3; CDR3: CASSLKFTDTQYF; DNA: TGTGCCAGCAGCTTAAAATTCACAGATACGCAGTATTTT
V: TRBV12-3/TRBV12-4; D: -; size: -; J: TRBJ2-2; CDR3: CASTPGLLDAGELFF; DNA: TGTGCCAGCACCCCGGGCCTGCTGGACGCCGGGGAGCTGTTTTTT
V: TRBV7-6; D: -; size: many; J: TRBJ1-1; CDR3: CASSPIYRDTHEAFF; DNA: TGTGCCAGCAGTCCAATATACCGGGACACACATGAAGCTTTCTTT
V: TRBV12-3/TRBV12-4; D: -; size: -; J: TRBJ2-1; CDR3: CASTLTEAYNEQFF; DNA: TGTGCCAGCACTCTCACGGAGGCCTACAATGAGCAGTTCTTC
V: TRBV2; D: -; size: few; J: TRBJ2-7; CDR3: CASSEAGQPSYEQYF; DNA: TGTGCCAGCAGTGAGGCGGGACAGCCTTCCTACGAGCAGTACTTC
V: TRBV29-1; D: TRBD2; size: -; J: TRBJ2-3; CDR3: CSAEGGPDTQYF; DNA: TGCAGCGCAGAGGGAGGGCCAGATACGCAGTATTTT
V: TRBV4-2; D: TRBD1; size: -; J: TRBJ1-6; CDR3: CASSQEARGDSSPLHF; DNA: TGTGCCAGCAGCCAAGAGGCGCGGGGGGACAGTTCACCCCTCCACTTT
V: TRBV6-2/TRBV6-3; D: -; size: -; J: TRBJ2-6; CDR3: CAGGAGANVLTF; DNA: TGTGCAGGCGGGGCTGGGGCCAACGTCCTGACTTTC
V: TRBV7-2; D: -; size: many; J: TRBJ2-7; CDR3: CASSLAGESYEQYF; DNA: TGTGCCAGCAGCTTAGCAGGAGAATCCTACGAGCAGTACTTC
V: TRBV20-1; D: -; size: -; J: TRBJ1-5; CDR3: CSARGNRNSNQPQHF; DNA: TGCAGTGCTAGAGGAAACAGGAATAGCAATCAGCCCCAGCATTTT
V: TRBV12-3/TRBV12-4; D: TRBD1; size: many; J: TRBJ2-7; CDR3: CASSLKGAQEQYF; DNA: TGTGCCAGCAGTTTGAAGGGGGCGCAGGAGCAGTACTTC
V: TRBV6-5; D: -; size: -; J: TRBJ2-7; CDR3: CASRTAASYEQYF; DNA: TGTGCCAGCAGAACCGCGGCTAGCTACGAGCAGTACTTC
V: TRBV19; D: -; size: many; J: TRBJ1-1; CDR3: CASSISVNTEAFF; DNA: TGTGCCAGTAGTATTTCGGTGAACACTGAAGCTTTCTTT
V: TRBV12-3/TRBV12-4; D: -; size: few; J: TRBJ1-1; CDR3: CASSPGGAEAFF; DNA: TGTGCCAGCAGCCCCGGGGGTGCTGAAGCTTTCTTT
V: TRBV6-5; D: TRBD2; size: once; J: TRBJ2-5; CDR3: CASSYSKTSGGRKTQYF; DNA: TGTGCCAGCAGTTACTCGAAGACTAGCGGGGGCAGGAAGACCCAGTACTTC
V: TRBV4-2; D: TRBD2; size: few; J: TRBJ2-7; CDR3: CASSQDQVRTSSYEQYF; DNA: TGTGCCAGCAGCCAAGATCAGGTCAGGACTAGCTCCTACGAGCAGTACTTC
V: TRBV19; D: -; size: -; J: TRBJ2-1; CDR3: CASSRSDRLNEQFF; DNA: TGTGCCAGTAGTAGATCCGACAGGCTCAATGAGCAGTTCTTC
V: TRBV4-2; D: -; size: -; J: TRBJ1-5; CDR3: CASSQVMGQPQHF; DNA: TGTGCCAGCAGCCAAGTGATGGGACAGCCCCAGCATTTT
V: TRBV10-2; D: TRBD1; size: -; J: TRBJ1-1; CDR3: CASRQGGGNTEAFF; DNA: TGCGCCAGCAGACAGGGGGGCGGGAACACTGAAGCTTTCTTT
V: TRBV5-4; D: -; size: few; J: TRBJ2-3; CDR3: CASSLAAGLTDTQYF; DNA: TGTGCCAGCAGCTTGGCTGCAGGGTTAACAGATACGCAGTATTTT
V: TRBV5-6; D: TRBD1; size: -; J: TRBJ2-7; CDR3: CASSLDRVGNEQYF; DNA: TGTGCCAGCAGCTTAGACAGGGTAGGGAACGAGCAGTACTTC
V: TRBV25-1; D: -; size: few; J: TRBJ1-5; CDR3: CASSGEPSVNQPQHF; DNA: TGTGCCAGCAGTGGGGAGCCGTCCGTAAATCAGCCCCAGCATTTT
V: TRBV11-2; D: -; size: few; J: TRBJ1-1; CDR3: CASSLVRVKEGGRGAFF; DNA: TGTGCCAGCAGCTTAGTGAGGGTCAAGGAAGGGGGGCGTGGGGCTTTCTTT
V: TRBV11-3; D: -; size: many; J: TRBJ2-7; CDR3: CASSLGAGRDYEQYF; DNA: TGTGCCAGCAGCTTAGGTGCTGGCAGGGACTACGAGCAGTACTTC
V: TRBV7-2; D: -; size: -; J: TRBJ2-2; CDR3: CASSLAVGSEDGELFF; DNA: TGTGCCAGCAGCTTAGCGGTGGGCTCGGAGGACGGGGAGCTGTTTTTT